Sequencing of this TCR beta chain was carried out in a study of PD-L1 blockade in urothelial cancer. Specified time point: peripheral blood 6 weeks after treatment start. Data came from immunoSEQ multiplex PCR; TCRdb stores just in-frame clones and leaves some out. The table lists 42,000 or so clones, roughly four fifths of them singletons. The sequence was obtained from a man aged 60 to 69 with urothelial cancer. The sequenced sample was PBMCs, obtained around atezolizumab (anti-PD-L1) treatment.

CDR3 sequence reads: CASSPLGEGEQFF. The CDR3 region has the DNA TGCGCCAGCAGCCCTCTAGGGGAGGGTGAGCAGTTCTTC. The rearrangement joins TRBV5-1 to TRBJ2-1, with 7 bases aligning to TRBD2. CDR3 length equals 13 residues. V lost 4 bases, J lost 9 bases, and 7 bases stayed unmatched. The V gene's germline CDR1 is SGHRS and CDR2 YFSETQ.